This record concerns one T cell receptor beta chain sequence. This specimen comes from a study of blood T cell repertoires in COVID-19. The CDR3 extends over 14 amino acids. Germline values: CDR1 SGHDN, CDR2 FVKESK. Trimming shortened V by 1 base and J by 3 bases, and 9 bases separated the two germline ends. In the original analysis: Reference gene primer amplification in the assay estimated nucleated cell counts. Profiling relied on immunoSEQ multiplex PCR, and the TCRdb table lists in-frame clones only, not all of them. D and trimming come from the DNA, and the V and J calls and clone size come from that table. Among approximately 210,000 clones listed, approximately 90% were seen once.

This receptor was identified in a man younger than 40 who had recovered from COVID-19. This chain connects TRBV14 to TRBJ1-1; unclear D gene. Sequencing was carried out using peripheral blood. The CDR3, as DNA: TGTGCCAGCAGCCAAGCAACAGCCTACACTGAAGCTTTCTTT. Residues: CASSQATAYTEAFF.